Listed below are T cell receptor beta chains from one sample, sequenced in a study of T cells in Graves' hyperthyroidism and ophthalmopathy. Each CDR3 protein gets one entry after TCRdb re-called the multiplex PCR reads with MiXCR. This sample carries approximately 400,000 distinct CDR3 sequences, about 19% of them seen once, and the ten largest clones take about 4%. The source material was blood. All receptors come from a young woman with Graves' hyperthyroidism. CDR3s include the opening cysteine and the closing phenylalanine or tryptophan. A D gene is named only where the DNA matches it firmly. Size is omitted from some rows. Given values are once, few, many or a class for expanded clones.

v_gene	j_gene	abundance	d_gene	CDR3nt	CDR3aa
TRBV10-3	TRBJ1-2	many	-	TGTGCCATCAGTGAGTCGATGGCCGATTATGGCTACACCTTC	CAISESMADYGYTF
TRBV6-5	TRBJ1-4	-	-	TGTGCCAGCAGTTACTCGGGCGGGGGAAATGAAAAACTGTTTTTT	CASSYSGGGNEKLFF
TRBV19	TRBJ1-5	-	-	TGTGCCAGCGACCCTACGTTGGGAGGGGGAAATCAGCCCCAGCATTTT	CASDPTLGGGNQPQHF
TRBV5-1	TRBJ1-6	many	-	TGCGCCAGCAGCCTCCAGCAGGCCAGCTATAATTCACCCCTCCACTTT	CASSLQQASYNSPLHF
TRBV2	TRBJ1-1	many	TRBD1	TGTGCCAGCAGTGAAAGTTGGACAGGGATGGGAACTGAAGCTTTCTTT	CASSESWTGMGTEAFF
TRBV4-2	TRBJ1-1	many	-	TGTGCCAGCAGCCAAGGAACCCCGGAGGGGACTGAAGCTTTCTTT	CASSQGTPEGTEAFF
TRBV5-1	TRBJ1-1	once	-	TGCGCCAGCAGCCCCTACACTGATGCTTTCTTT	CASSPYTDAFF
TRBV20-1	TRBJ1-3	many	-	TGCAGTGCTAGTAGGGGACTAGCCGGAAACACCATATATTTT	CSASRGLAGNTIYF
TRBV7-8	TRBJ2-7	-	TRBD1	TGTGCCAGCAGCTCGGTGACAGGGTCATCCTACGAGCAGTACTTC	CASSSVTGSSYEQYF
TRBV7-9	TRBJ1-1	many	-	TGTGCCAGCAGCCGCCAACCCACTGAAGCTTTCTTT	CASSRQPTEAFF
TRBV2	TRBJ1-2	many	-	TGTGCCAGCAGTGCCAGTACCTATGGCTACACCTTC	CASSASTYGYTF
TRBV28	TRBJ1-2	many	-	TGTGCCAGCAGTTTACCGGGGGCTAACTATGGCTACACCTTC	CASSLPGANYGYTF
TRBV6-2/TRBV6-3	TRBJ1-2	-	-	TGTGCCAGCAGTTACTACCGGGACGGTGCCCTCGGCTACACCTTC	CASSYYRDGALGYTF
TRBV13	TRBJ2-7	-	TRBD2	TGTGCCAGCAGCTCGACTAGCGACCGAATCTCCTACGAGCAGTACTTC	CASSSTSDRISYEQYF
TRBV10-3	TRBJ2-5	few	-	TGTGCCATCGACAGATTACAAGAGACCCAGTACTTC	CAIDRLQETQYF
TRBV6-5	TRBJ2-7	many	-	TGTGCCAGCAGTCTCACCTCGGACGAGCAGTACTTC	CASSLTSDEQYF
TRBV5-1	TRBJ2-2	many	-	TGCGCCAGCAGCTTGGCGGGCAGGCTGACCACCGGGGAGCTGTTTTTT	CASSLAGRLTTGELFF
TRBV6-1	TRBJ2-7	many	-	TGTGCCAGTAGAGGGGGATCGACTTACGAGCAGTACTTC	CASRGGSTYEQYF
TRBV7-2	TRBJ2-7	-	-	TGTGCCAGCAGGCAAGTACGGCAGTTCTCCTACGAGCAGTACTTC	CASRQVRQFSYEQYF
TRBV6-1	TRBJ1-1	-	-	TGTGCCAGCAGCGAATGGTCCCGTGCGAACACTGAAGCTTTCTTT	CASSEWSRANTEAFF
TRBV7-2	TRBJ2-7	many	TRBD2	TGTGCCAGCAGCTGGACTAGCGGGGACGAGCAGTACTTC	CASSWTSGDEQYF
TRBV5-5	TRBJ2-7	many	TRBD1	TGTGCCAGCAGCTTGGTAGGGACAGGGGACTTCCTTCGAGAGCAGTACTTC	CASSLVGTGDFLREQYF
TRBV7-2	TRBJ2-5	many	TRBD1	TGTGCCAGCTCCGGCCAAGGTGGACAGGGGAAGACCCAGTACTTC	CASSGQGGQGKTQYF
TRBV18	TRBJ1-2	many	-	TGTGCCAGCTCACCAATGGGGGACGCCTCCCGCGGCTACACCTTC	CASSPMGDASRGYTF
TRBV6-1	TRBJ1-5	many	-	TGTGCCAGCAGGGACAGAGGACCCCAGCATTTT	CASRDRGPQHF
TRBV7-8	TRBJ1-4	-	-	TGTGCCAGCAGCTCAACTGGCCAGAATGAAAAACTGTTTTTT	CASSSTGQNEKLFF
TRBV10-3	TRBJ2-2	many	-	TGTGCCATCAAGACAGCGAACACCGGGGAGCTGTTTTTT	CAIKTANTGELFF
TRBV12-3/TRBV12-4	TRBJ1-1	many	-	TGTGCCAGTTCAAGTCAGGGAACAGGAGCTTTCTTT	CASSSQGTGAFF
TRBV2	TRBJ2-1	-	-	TGTGCCAGCAGTGAAGCAGGCTGGGGTCTATCCTACAATGAGCAGTTCTTC	CASSEAGWGLSYNEQFF
TRBV7-9	TRBJ2-7	few	-	TGTGCCAGCAGCTTAGCGCTCGACAGTACCTACGAGCAGTACTTC	CASSLALDSTYEQYF
TRBV2	TRBJ1-1	many	TRBD1	TGTGCCAGCAGTCTCACAGGGGGTAATACCCAAGCTTTCTTT	CASSLTGGNTQAFF
TRBV7-9	TRBJ2-7	many	TRBD1	TGTGCCAGCAGCTCAAGGGACAGTAGCTCCTACGAGCAGTACTTC	CASSSRDSSSYEQYF
TRBV6-2/TRBV6-3	TRBJ2-7	-	-	TGTGCCAGCAGTTACTCTTCTGTGAGCTTACACTCCTACGAGCAGTACTTC	CASSYSSVSLHSYEQYF
TRBV2	TRBJ2-7	many	-	TGTGCCAGCAGTGAAGGTACCCTTAACGAGCAGTACTTC	CASSEGTLNEQYF
TRBV5-1	TRBJ2-7	-	TRBD2	TGCGCCAGCAGCTTGACGGGGACTAGTGCCTACGAGCAGTACTTC	CASSLTGTSAYEQYF
TRBV12-3/TRBV12-4	TRBJ1-2	-	-	TGTGCCAGCAGCCCCCCAGTCCGCGGCTACACCTTC	CASSPPVRGYTF